The clone carrying this T cell receptor beta chain was counted once. What it binds is not known. The data originate from a study of cytomegalovirus exposure and HLA in healthy donors. Study-wide results and caveats: Later genetic work tied a missense DCLRE1C variant to beta-chain V and J trimming.

The germline V and J ends were trimmed by 2 bases and 6 bases, with 8 bases remaining between them. Looked up from germline, CDR1 is MNHNS and CDR2 is SASEGT. The CDR3 covers 12 residues. PCR involved 60 Vbeta and 13 Jbeta primers. Produced via immunoSEQ multiplex PCR; TCRdb's table is partial and in-frame only. The table records about 100,000 clones, 80% to 90% of them present only once. V usage is TRBV6-1 and J usage is TRBJ2-7; no reliable D call. This receptor was taken from a woman between 18 and 29 years old in good health and CMV-seronegative. The sample consisted of PBMCs. The CDR3 DNA is TGTGCCAGCAGTGAAAATACGGGCGAGCAGTACTTC. Residues: CASSENTGEQYF.